The subject of this entry is one TCR beta chain. The antigen is undetermined. This entry comes from a study of shared clonotypes between healthy human individuals. Study at large: Three CD4 naive, three CD4 memory, two CD8 naive and one CD8 memory plate were used per donor.

The material for each subset, its genomic DNA, was split evenly across several immunoSEQ plates. Data came from immunoSEQ multiplex PCR; TCRdb stores just in-frame clones and leaves some out. The sample has more than 2,000,000 clones, just over 90% seen once; the top ten hold about 0.37%. Study-level results: A few donors had around 5% of their naive CD4 clonotypes in common. Only blood was sampled, and tissue TCR repertoires likely differ from blood ones.

Germline CDR1 reads SGHNT; CDR2 reads YYREEE (reference sequence). The CDR3 sequence is 14 residues long. Trimming stripped 4 bases from V and 3 bases from J, with 14 bases between. V gene TRBV5-4 combines with J gene TRBJ2-7, with D uncertain. This TCR was recovered from a man aged 18-30 years in good health. Some clones in this sample may be carry-over from other donors' samples. The sample taken for sequencing was naive CD4+ T cells from PBMCs. Subset here: CD45RA+ positively selected. The CDR3 is CASSKQSTGYEQYF. DNA for the CDR3: TGTGCCAGCAGCAAACAAAGTACGGGCTACGAGCAGTACTTC.